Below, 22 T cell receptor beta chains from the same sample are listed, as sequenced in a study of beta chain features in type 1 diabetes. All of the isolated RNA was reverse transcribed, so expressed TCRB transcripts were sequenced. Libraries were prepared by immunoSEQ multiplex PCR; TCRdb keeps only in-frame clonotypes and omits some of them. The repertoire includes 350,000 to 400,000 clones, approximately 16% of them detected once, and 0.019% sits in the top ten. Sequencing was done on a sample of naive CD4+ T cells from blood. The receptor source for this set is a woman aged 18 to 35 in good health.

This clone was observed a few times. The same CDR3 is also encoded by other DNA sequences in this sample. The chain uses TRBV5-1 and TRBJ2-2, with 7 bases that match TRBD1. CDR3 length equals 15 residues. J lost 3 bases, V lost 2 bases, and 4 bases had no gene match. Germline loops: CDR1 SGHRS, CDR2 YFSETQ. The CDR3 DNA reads TGCGCCAGCAGCTTACGACAGGGAGACACCGGGGAGCTGTTTTTT. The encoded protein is CASSLRQGDTGELFF.

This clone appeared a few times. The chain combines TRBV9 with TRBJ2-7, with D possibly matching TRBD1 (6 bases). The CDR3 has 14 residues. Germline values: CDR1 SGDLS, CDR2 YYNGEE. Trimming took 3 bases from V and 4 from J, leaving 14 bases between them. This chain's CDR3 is CASSARTDLYEQYF. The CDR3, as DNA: TGTGCCAGCAGCGCGCGGACAGATCTATACGAGCAGTACTTC.

The CDR3 protein is CASSVEAGGGGELFF. The CDR3 DNA reads as TGTGCCAGCAGCGTAGAGGCGGGTGGCGGCGGGGAGCTGTTTTTT. The chain links TRBV9 to TRBJ2-2, with D perhaps TRBD2 (5 bases). Germline CDR1 SGDLS, CDR2 YYNGEE. V was cut by 0 bases and J by 7 bases, with 13 bases left in between. This CDR3 has 15 residues.

Here the CDR3 DNA reads TGTGCCAGCAGCTTTGCGGGAGCTGGAGAGACCCAGTACTTC. This sequence encodes CASSFAGAGETQYF. The chain is built from TRBV11-2 and TRBJ2-5; the match to TRBD2 covers 7 bases. CDR1 and CDR2 (germline): SGHAT, FQNNGV. The ends lost 3 bases at V and 4 bases at J; junction bases unmatched: 5. The CDR3 is 14 amino acids. Full variable domain (rest looked up from reference TRBV11-2 and TRBJ2-5): EAGVAQSPRYKIIEKRQSVAFWCNPISGHATLYWYQQILGQGPKLLIQFQNNGVVDDSQLPKDRFSAERLKGVDSTLKIQPAKLEDSAVYLCASSFAGAGETQYFGPGTRLLVL.

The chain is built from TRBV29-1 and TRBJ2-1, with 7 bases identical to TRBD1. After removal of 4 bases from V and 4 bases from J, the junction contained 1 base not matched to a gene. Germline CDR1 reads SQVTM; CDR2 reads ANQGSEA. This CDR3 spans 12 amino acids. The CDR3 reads CSVGDSYNEQFF. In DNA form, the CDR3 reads TGCAGCGTTGGGGACAGTTACAATGAGCAGTTCTTC.

The CDR3 is CASSYDSGDTQYF. DNA for the CDR3: TGTGCCAGCAGTTACGATTCGGGGGATACGCAGTATTTT. This chain connects TRBV6-5 to TRBJ2-3; D is possibly TRBD2 (5 bases). V lost 2 bases and J 6 bases, leaving 9 bases between the germline ends. The CDR3 length is 13 residues. Germline V gene lookup returns CDR1 MNHEY and CDR2 SVGAGI.

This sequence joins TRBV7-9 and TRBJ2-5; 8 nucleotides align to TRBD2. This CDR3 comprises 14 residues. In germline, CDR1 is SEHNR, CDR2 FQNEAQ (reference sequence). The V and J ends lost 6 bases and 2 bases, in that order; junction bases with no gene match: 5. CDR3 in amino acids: CASRKQREQETQYF. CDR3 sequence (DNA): TGTGCCAGCAGGAAACAGCGGGAGCAAGAGACCCAGTACTTC.

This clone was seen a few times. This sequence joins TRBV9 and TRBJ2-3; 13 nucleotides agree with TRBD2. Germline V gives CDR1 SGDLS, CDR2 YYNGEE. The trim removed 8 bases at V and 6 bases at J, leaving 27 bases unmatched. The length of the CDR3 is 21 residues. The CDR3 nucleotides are TGTGCCAGGCCTTCCTACCGTCCGGGACTAGCGGGACAAAACCCCGAGGATACGCAGTATTTT. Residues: CARPSYRPGLAGQNPEDTQYF.

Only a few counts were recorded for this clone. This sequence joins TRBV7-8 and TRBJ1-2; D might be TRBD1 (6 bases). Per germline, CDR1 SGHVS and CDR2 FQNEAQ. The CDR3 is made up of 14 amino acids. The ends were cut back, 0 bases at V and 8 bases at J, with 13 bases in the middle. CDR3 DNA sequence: TGTGCCAGCAGCTTAGCGCACAGGGAACGAGGCTACACCTTC. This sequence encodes CASSLAHRERGYTF. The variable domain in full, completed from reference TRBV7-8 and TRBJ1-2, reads GAGVSQSPRYKVAKRGQDVALRCDPISGHVSLFWYQQALGQGPEFLTYFQNEAQLDKSGLPSDRFFAERPEGSVSTLKIQRTQQEDSAVYLCASSLAHRERGYTFGSGTRLTVV.

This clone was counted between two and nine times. Written as DNA, the CDR3 is TGTGCCAGCAGTGTACAGGTGAACACTGAAGCTTTCTTT. Amino acids: CASSVQVNTEAFF. The chain uses TRBV6-4 and TRBJ1-1; maybe TRBD1 (5 bases). V lost 4 bases and J 0 bases, leaving 6 bases between the germline ends. Per the germline V gene, CDR1 is MRHNA and CDR2 is SNTAGT. The CDR3 spans 13 residues.

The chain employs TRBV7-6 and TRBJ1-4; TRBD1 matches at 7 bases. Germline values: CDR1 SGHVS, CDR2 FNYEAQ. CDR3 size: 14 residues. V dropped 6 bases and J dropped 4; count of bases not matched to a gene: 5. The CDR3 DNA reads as TGTGCCAGCAGGATACAGGGGAATAATGAAAAACTGTTTTTT. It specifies CASRIQGNNEKLFF.

The CDR3 region has the DNA TGTGCCAGCAGCTTAGTCGCAGGGCCCTGGTCACCCCTCCACTTT. It yields the protein CASSLVAGPWSPLHF. V gene TRBV7-8 combines with J gene TRBJ1-6; weak D call: TRBD1 (5 bases). The CDR3 covers 15 residues. V lost 1 base to trimming and J lost 10 bases, with 14 bases between them. Germline CDR1 is SGHVS and CDR2 is FQNEAQ.

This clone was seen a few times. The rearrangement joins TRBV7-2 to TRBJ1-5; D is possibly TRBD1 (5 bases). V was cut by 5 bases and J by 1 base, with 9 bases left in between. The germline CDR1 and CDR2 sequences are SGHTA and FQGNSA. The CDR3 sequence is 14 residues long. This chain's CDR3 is CASSNQGSNQPQHF. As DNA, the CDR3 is TGTGCCAGCAGCAACCAGGGCAGCAATCAGCCCCAGCATTTT.

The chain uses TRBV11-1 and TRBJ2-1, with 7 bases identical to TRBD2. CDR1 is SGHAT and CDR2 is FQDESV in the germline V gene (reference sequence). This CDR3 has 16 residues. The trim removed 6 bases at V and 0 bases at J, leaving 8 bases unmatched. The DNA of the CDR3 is TGTGCCAGCAGTAAGGCTAGCGGCTACTCCTACAATGAGCAGTTCTTC. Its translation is CASSKASGYSYNEQFF.

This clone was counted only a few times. The CDR3 coding sequence is TGTGCCAGCAGTTTACCGGGACAGGGGGCGAAAATCTACGAGCAGTACTTC. It translates to CASSLPGQGAKIYEQYF. V and J are TRBV28 and TRBJ2-7, with 12 bases identical to TRBD1. Germline CDR1 MDHEN, CDR2 SYDVKM. Losses at the gene ends were 2 bases for V and 3 bases for J; bases not matched to a gene: 8. This CDR3 region has 17 residues.

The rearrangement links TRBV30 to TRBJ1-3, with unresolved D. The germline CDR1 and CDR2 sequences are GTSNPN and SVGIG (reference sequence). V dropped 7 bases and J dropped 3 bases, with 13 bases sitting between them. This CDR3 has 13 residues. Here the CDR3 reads CASNIYSGNTIYF. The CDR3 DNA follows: TGTGCCTCCAATATCTATAGTGGAAACACCATATATTTT.

DNA of the CDR3: TGCAGCGCCGAGGGACAGGGGGCGGAAAAACTGTTTTTT. This gives the protein CSAEGQGAEKLFF. The chain couples TRBV29-1 to TRBJ1-4, with 12 bases identical to TRBD1. This CDR3 has 13 residues. Germline values: CDR1 SQVTM, CDR2 ANQGSEA. V lost 7 bases to trimming and J lost 8 bases; unmatched junction nucleotides: 5.

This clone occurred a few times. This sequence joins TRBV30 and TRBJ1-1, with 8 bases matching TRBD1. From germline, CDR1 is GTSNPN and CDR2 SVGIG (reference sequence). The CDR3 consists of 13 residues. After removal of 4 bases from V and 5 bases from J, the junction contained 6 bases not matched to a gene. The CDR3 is CAWMVTGGTEAFF. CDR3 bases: TGTGCCTGGATGGTCACAGGGGGGACTGAAGCTTTCTTT.

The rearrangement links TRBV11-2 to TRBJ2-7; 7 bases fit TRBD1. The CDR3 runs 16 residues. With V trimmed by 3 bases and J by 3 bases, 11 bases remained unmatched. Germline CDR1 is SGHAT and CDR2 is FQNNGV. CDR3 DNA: TGTGCCAGCAGCTTCCTCTCGACAGGGAGTTTCTACGAGCAGTACTTC. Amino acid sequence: CASSFLSTGSFYEQYF.

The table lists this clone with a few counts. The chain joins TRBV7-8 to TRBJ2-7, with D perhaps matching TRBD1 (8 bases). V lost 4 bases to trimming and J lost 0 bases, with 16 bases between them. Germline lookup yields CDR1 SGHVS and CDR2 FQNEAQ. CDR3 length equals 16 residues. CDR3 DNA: TGTGCCAGCAGCTCAAAGCGGGACAGGAGCTCCTACGAGCAGTACTTC. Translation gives CASSSKRDRSSYEQYF.

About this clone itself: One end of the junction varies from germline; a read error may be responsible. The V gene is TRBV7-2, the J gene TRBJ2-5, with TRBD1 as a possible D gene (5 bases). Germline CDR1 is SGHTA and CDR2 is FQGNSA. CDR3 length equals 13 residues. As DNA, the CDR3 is TGTGCCAGCAACTTAATTAGGGGAGAGACCCAGTACTTC. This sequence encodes CASNLIRGETQYF. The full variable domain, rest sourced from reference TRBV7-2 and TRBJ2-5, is GAGVSQSPSNKVTEKGKDVELRCDPISGHTALYWYRQSLGQGLEFLIYFQGNSAPDKSGLPSDRFSAERTGGSVSTLTIQRTQQEDSAVYLCASNLIRGETQYFGPGTRLLVL.

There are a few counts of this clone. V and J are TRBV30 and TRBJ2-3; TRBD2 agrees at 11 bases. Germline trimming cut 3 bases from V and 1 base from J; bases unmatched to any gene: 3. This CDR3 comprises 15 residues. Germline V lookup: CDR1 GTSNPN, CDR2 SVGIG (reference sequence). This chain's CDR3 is CAWSSLAGGTDTQYF. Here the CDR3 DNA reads TGTGCCTGGAGCTCACTAGCGGGAGGCACAGATACGCAGTATTTT.